This TCR beta chain stems from a study of vaccination and CD4 T cells after COVID-19. Only a few counts were recorded for this clonotype. No antigen is known for it. Treatment reported: approximately 9-day PBMC culture with coronavirus spike peptide pools or control peptides (ViraFEST assay). V was cut by 6 bases and J by 5 bases, with 19 bases left in between. The germline V gene encodes CDR1 DFQATT and CDR2 SNEGSKA (reference sequence). This CDR3 contains 15 residues. An Oncomine TCR Beta short-read assay was used to sequence the DNA from cultured CD4+ T cells. Each CDR3 protein gets one entry after TCRdb re-called the PCR reads with MiXCR. The table has about 14,000 distinct CDR3 sequences, more than 40% seen once.

The chain is built from TRBV20-1 and TRBJ2-2; TRBD2 might be the D (7 bases). The specimen was cultured CD4+ T cells from blood. The origin of this receptor is a human donor with COVID-19. In nucleotides, the CDR3 is TGCAGTGCCCCCGGTGGGGGGGCGGTGACCGGGGAGCTGTTTTTT. Protein sequence: CSAPGGGAVTGELFF.